The rows below give T cell receptor beta chains drawn from one sample of a study of control samples from healthy donors and cancer patients. Sequencing was performed with immunoSEQ multiplex PCR; in TCRdb, only in-frame clones are kept and a portion is missing. The repertoire has roughly 130,000 clones, around 94% of them found once; the top ten carry 14%. Specimen: PBMCs. The origin of the receptors is a man aged 60 to 69 with colorectal cancer. The conserved cysteine and the conserved F or W are not part of the CDR3 here. Clone sizes are given selectively: once, few, many, or a class where the clone is expanded.

.	TRBV2	TRBJ1-3	ASRTGVFSGNTIY
.	TRBV14	TRBJ2-1	ASSPLQRGEQF
once	TRBV15	TRBJ2-1	ATSRQGGNEQF
.	TRBV25-1	TRBJ1-2	ASSGLDKGNYGYT
.	TRBV30	TRBJ2-7	AWSWPGQPSSYGQY
.	TRBV6-5	TRBJ1-3	ASSPPSDSGNTIY
.	TRBV6-5	TRBJ1-2	ASKREVQGGYT
.	TRBV11-2	TRBJ1-1	ASSLDVVGSTEAF
.	TRBV30	TRBJ1-1	AWSAGGYTEAF
.	TRBV29-1	TRBJ1-2	SLIRDTDYGYT
.	TRBV6-2/TRBV6-3	TRBJ2-5	ASSFGLAGGEETQY
.	TRBV10-2	TRBJ2-2	ASRPGTGGTGELF
.	TRBV12-3/TRBV12-4	TRBJ1-1	ASSSGNTEAF
.	TRBV4-3	TRBJ1-3	ASSQQDSRNTIY
.	TRBV9	TRBJ1-1	ASSVEEWNTEAF
.	TRBV6-5	TRBJ1-2	ASKGTVDNYGYT
.	TRBV2	TRBJ2-5	ASNSDGGVETQY
.	TRBV18	TRBJ2-2	ASSPLGRTGELF
.	TRBV21-1	TRBJ1-1	ASSKVEYRDARMNTEAF
.	TRBV5-6	TRBJ2-5	ASSLDGGLSGETQY
.	TRBV18	TRBJ1-2	ASSPPAGYGYT
.	TRBV5-1	TRBJ1-1	ASSDGGNTEAF
.	TRBV6-5	TRBJ1-1	ATSAGIDTEAF
.	TRBV19	TRBJ2-6	ASSPLAGSDPGANVLT
.	TRBV5-6	TRBJ2-3	ASSSSRLQRYTQY
.	TRBV4-1	TRBJ1-4	ASSQSPAGGQTLF